These 25 T cell receptor beta chains share one sample of origin, sequenced in a study of T cell responses to AZD1222 COVID-19 vaccine. Produced via immunoSEQ multiplex PCR; TCRdb's table is partial and in-frame only. Among about 130,000 clones listed, around 90% were seen once. The specimen comprised peripheral blood, sampled on day 0 of MenACWY control vaccination. These receptors came from an adult in good health.

The chain recombines TRBV28 with TRBJ1-2, with D possibly being TRBD1 (6 bases). The V and J ends lost 3 bases and 8 bases respectively, with 16 bases between them. Germline CDR1 and CDR2: MDHEN and SYDVKM. The CDR3 loop spans 14 amino acids. This chain's CDR3 is CASSFYTGILGYTF. In DNA form, the CDR3 reads TGTGCCAGCAGTTTCTATACAGGGATCCTGGGCTACACCTTC.

The chain employs TRBV28 and TRBJ2-1, with 7 bases lining up with TRBD2. Unmatched junction bases numbered 8, after V lost 6 bases and J lost 9 bases. CDR1 and CDR2 (germline): MDHEN, SYDVKM. This CDR3 has 13 residues. The chain's CDR3 is CASRVGGSIEQFF. CDR3 sequence (DNA): TGTGCCAGCAGGGTCGGCGGGAGTATTGAGCAGTTCTTC.

V is TRBV7-8 and J is TRBJ1-2; 8 bases are a match to TRBD1. Trimming took 1 base from V and 8 from J; bases not matched to a gene: 9. The CDR3 runs to 15 residues. CDR1 and CDR2 (germline): SGHVS, FQNEAQ. In DNA, the CDR3 is TGTGCCAGCAGCTTAGTACTACAGGGGGATACGGGCTACACCTTC. Translation gives CASSLVLQGDTGYTF.

This rearrangement joins TRBV7-6 to TRBJ2-3, with 8 bases identical to TRBD2. V lost 1 base and J lost 2; bases outside the gene matches: 14. Looked up from germline, CDR1 is SGHVS and CDR2 is FNYEAQ. The CDR3 extends over 19 amino acids. CDR3 coding DNA: TGTGCCAGCAGCTTAGAAGTAGTGGGGCGGGGGGAGTACACAGATACGCAGTATTTT. Its translation is CASSLEVVGRGEYTDTQYF.

The chain uses TRBV24-1 and TRBJ1-3; 7 nucleotides match TRBD1. Germline V gives CDR1 KGHDR, CDR2 SFDVKD. V trimming: 3 bases; J trimming: 0 bases; junction bases outside the gene matches: 4. The CDR3 covers 16 residues. The CDR3 reads CATSDQGQISGNTIYF. In nucleotides, the CDR3 is TGTGCCACCAGTGATCAGGGACAGATCTCTGGAAACACCATATATTTT.

This chain uses TRBV12-3 or TRBV12-4 with TRBJ1-1; D gene unclear. Trimming pared 3 bases from V and 4 bases from J, leaving 9 bases between. This CDR3 has 13 residues. As DNA, the CDR3 is TGTGCCAGCAGTTTGCCTGGACTCACTGAAGCTTTCTTT. As protein: CASSLPGLTEAFF.

CDR3 bases: TGTGCCAGCAGCCCCTGGCGGGACACTGAAGCTTTCTTT. Its protein product is CASSPWRDTEAFF. The rearrangement joins TRBV7-9 to TRBJ1-1; D is undetermined. The ends were cut back, 5 bases at V and 3 bases at J, with 10 bases in the middle. Germline V gene sequence: CDR1 SEHNR, CDR2 FQNEAQ (reference sequence). This CDR3 is 13 amino acids long.

This clone was seen a single time. The chain has TRBV10-1 and TRBJ1-3; TRBD1 might be the D (6 bases). V dropped 7 bases and J dropped 4 bases, with 14 bases sitting between them. Germline CDR1 WNHNN, CDR2 SYGVQD (reference sequence). The CDR3 covers 14 residues. CDR3 bases: TGCGCCAGCACCGCCGGACAGTTAGGAAACACCATATATTTT. Translated: CASTAGQLGNTIYF.

V gene TRBV15 combines with J gene TRBJ2-3, with 9 bases lining up with TRBD1. Germline V gene sequence: CDR1 LNHNV, CDR2 YYDKDF (reference sequence). The CDR3 is 18 residues long. J gave up 3 bases and V 4 bases, and 14 bases lay outside the gene matches. Here the CDR3 DNA reads TGTGCCACCAGCACCCTACCGGGACAGGGTTCTGGTACAGATACGCAGTATTTT. Its translation is CATSTLPGQGSGTDTQYF. The variable domain in full, completed from reference TRBV15 and TRBJ2-3, reads DAMVIQNPRYQVTQFGKPVTLSCSQTLNHNVMYWYQQKSSQAPKLLFHYYDKDFNNEADTPDNFQSRRPNTSFCFLDIRSPGLGDTAMYLCATSTLPGQGSGTDTQYFGPGTRLTVL.

V gene TRBV7-9 combines with J gene TRBJ1-4; 9 bases are shared with TRBD1. The CDR3 covers 16 residues. The ends lost 1 base at V and 5 bases at J; junction bases unmatched: 5. Germline CDR1 reads SEHNR; CDR2 reads FQNEAQ (reference sequence). Here the CDR3 DNA reads TGTGCCAGCAGCTTAGGGCCGGGACAGGGAAATGAAAAACTGTTTTTT. This gives the protein CASSLGPGQGNEKLFF.

The chain joins TRBV3-1 (or the pseudogene TRBV3-2) to TRBJ2-3; either TRBD1 or TRBD2 may fit D (6 bases each). V lost 8 bases and J lost 5, with 29 bases in between. The CDR3 contains 18 residues. CDR1 and CDR2 from the germline V gene are LGHDT and YNNKEL (reference sequence). The CDR3 region has the DNA TGTGCCAGCGAGTCCACGGGCCAGGGCTCAGGGGAGGTAGATACGCAGTATTTT. This codes for CASESTGQGSGEVDTQYF.

The chain couples TRBV5-8 to TRBJ2-3; maybe TRBD1 (6 bases). Germline CDR1 and CDR2: SGHTS and YDEGEE. Deletions cut 4 bases from V and 2 bases from J, with 11 bases between. CDR3 length equals 14 residues. DNA for the CDR3: TGTGCCAGCAGCCCACAGGGTGACACAGATACGCAGTATTTT. Protein product: CASSPQGDTDTQYF.

The chain uses TRBV6-6 and TRBJ1-2, with 8 bases matching TRBD1. V lost 0 bases, J lost 6 bases, and 3 bases stayed unmatched. The CDR3 has 14 residues. In germline, CDR1 is MNHNY, CDR2 SVGAGI (reference sequence). CDR3 sequence (DNA): TGTGCCAGCAGTTACTCGGGCAGGGGGCATGGCTACACCTTC. Encoded protein: CASSYSGRGHGYTF.

The chain joins TRBV10-3 to TRBJ2-1; possible D gene TRBD2, 7 bases. V lost 8 bases and J 4 bases, leaving 15 bases between the germline ends. CDR3 length equals 14 residues. Germline V CDR1 and CDR2: ENHRY, SYGVKD. This CDR3 is CAIGGGGRYNEQFF. The CDR3 nucleotides read TGTGCCATCGGGGGCGGGGGCCGATACAATGAGCAGTTCTTC.

The V and J genes are TRBV3-1 (or the pseudogene TRBV3-2) and TRBJ2-1, with a possible D match to TRBD2 (6 bases). CDR1 is LGHDT, CDR2 YNNKEL, per germline (reference sequence). The CDR3 runs to 18 residues. Trimming removed 0 bases at V and 4 bases at J, with 19 bases between. DNA for the CDR3: TGTGCCAGCAGCCAAGATTTAGGAGGGAGGAGTCCTTACAATGAGCAGTTCTTC. It codes for CASSQDLGGRSPYNEQFF.

This chain uses TRBV6-5 with TRBJ2-3; TRBD2 matches at 10 bases. Germline V CDR1 and CDR2: MNHEY, SVGAGI. The CDR3 runs 16 residues. V lost 4 bases to trimming and J lost 5 bases; unmatched junction nucleotides: 9. The CDR3 spells CASSFDLAGEGDTQYF. As DNA, the CDR3 is TGTGCCAGCAGTTTCGACCTAGCGGGAGAAGGAGATACGCAGTATTTT.

The gene calls are TRBV28 and TRBJ1-5; D possibly corresponds to TRBD1 (5 bases). V lost 2 bases, J lost 3 bases, and 14 bases lay in between. This CDR3 spans 16 amino acids. Germline loops: CDR1 MDHEN, CDR2 SYDVKM. The CDR3: CASSLIGRAINQPQHF. In DNA form, the CDR3 reads TGTGCCAGCAGTTTAATCGGCAGGGCAATCAATCAGCCCCAGCATTTT.

The chain joins TRBV13 to TRBJ2-7; TRBD1 matches 7 bases. The V gene's germline CDR1 is PRHDT and CDR2 FYEKMQ (reference sequence). J gave up 4 bases and V 0 bases, and 9 bases lay outside the gene matches. CDR3 size: 16 residues. CDR3 in DNA: TGTGCCAGCAGCTTAGGGGCTGTGGGACAGCGATACGAGCAGTACTTC. This encodes CASSLGAVGQRYEQYF.

The chain has TRBV28 and TRBJ1-6; possible D gene TRBD1, 5 bases. The CDR3 totals 19 residues. Trimming cost V 7 bases and J 0 bases, with 22 bases left between them. CDR1 MDHEN and CDR2 SYDVKM come from the germline V gene. CDR3 protein: CASTFSPGGGSSYNSPLHF. CDR3 nucleotides: TGTGCCAGCACCTTCTCCCCTGGGGGGGGGAGCTCCTATAATTCACCCCTCCACTTT.

The rearrangement uses TRBV6-5 and TRBJ1-1; TRBD1 matches at 7 bases. The CDR3 contains 15 residues. J was trimmed by 0 bases and V by 8 bases; bases with no gene match: 9. Germline CDR1 reads MNHEY; CDR2 reads SVGAGI. The CDR3 region is CASAGGGRMNTEAFF. The CDR3 DNA is TGTGCCAGCGCAGGGGGGGGCCGTATGAACACTGAAGCTTTCTTT.

This clone is a singleton in its sample. The chain is built from TRBV9 and TRBJ2-5; 7 bases are shared with TRBD2. CDR3 length: 15 residues. The trim removed 0 bases at V and 4 bases at J, leaving 6 bases unmatched. CDR1 and CDR2 from the germline V gene are SGDLS and YYNGEE. The CDR3 region is CASSVGGWEGETQYF. The CDR3 bases are TGTGCCAGCAGCGTAGGTGGGTGGGAGGGAGAGACCCAGTACTTC. The full variable domain, rest sourced from reference TRBV9 and TRBJ2-5, is DSGVTQTPKHLITATGQRVTLRCSPRSGDLSVYWYQQSLDQGLQFLIQYYNGEERAKGNILERFSAQQFPDLHSELNLSSLELGDSALYFCASSVGGWEGETQYFGPGTRLLVL.

V is TRBV28 and J is TRBJ1-5; 7 nucleotides match TRBD1. V was clipped by 6 bases and J by 0 bases; unmatched bases: 11. Germline V gene sequence: CDR1 MDHEN, CDR2 SYDVKM. This CDR3 has 17 amino acids. CDR3: CASSLGTEGHSNQPQHF. Here the CDR3 DNA reads TGTGCCAGCAGCCTCGGGACAGAGGGGCATAGCAATCAGCCCCAGCATTTT.

There are a few counts of this clone. The V call is TRBV7-9, the J call TRBJ1-2; D may be TRBD1 (6 bases). The CDR3 contains 15 residues. Germline lookup yields CDR1 SEHNR and CDR2 FQNEAQ (reference sequence). V dropped 4 bases and J dropped 5 bases, with 17 bases sitting between them. CDR3 loop: CASSSSDTGFYGYTF. The CDR3 DNA follows: TGTGCCAGCAGCTCATCGGACACAGGGTTTTATGGCTACACCTTC.

V is TRBV18 and J is TRBJ1-2; tentatively, D is TRBD1 (5 bases). This CDR3 is 10 amino acids long. The V and J ends lost 6 bases and 7 bases respectively, with 6 bases between them. Germline V gene sequence: CDR1 KGHSH, CDR2 LQKENI. In DNA, the CDR3 is TGTGCCAGCTCCGGGGCTGGCTACACCTTC. The encoded protein is CASSGAGYTF.

The V gene is TRBV14, the J gene TRBJ2-7; D remains unclear. V lost 4 bases and J lost 6, with 16 bases in between. Germline V gene lookup returns CDR1 SGHDN and CDR2 FVKESK. This CDR3 region has 14 residues. The DNA of the CDR3 is TGTGCCAGCAGCCCCCGCAGGCTAGGGCGCGAGCAGTACTTC. It specifies CASSPRRLGREQYF.